This T cell receptor beta chain was documented in a study of blood T cell repertoires in COVID-19. Clones were sequenced by immunoSEQ multiplex PCR, and TCRdb holds only the in-frame ones, with some missing. The data show around 100,000 clones, about four fifths seen once. This receptor was taken from a human donor in a cohort sampled during active COVID-19. The sample was peripheral blood.

The CDR3 nucleotides are TGTGCCAGCAGTTTCGGACAGGGGCGAACTGAAGCTTTCTTT. Protein product: CASSFGQGRTEAFF. The rearrangement uses TRBV6-5 and TRBJ1-1, with 9 bases matching TRBD1. Germline V gene sequence: CDR1 MNHEY, CDR2 SVGAGI. Unmatched junction bases numbered 5, after V lost 4 bases and J lost 5 bases. CDR3 length equals 14 residues.